These T cell receptor beta chains were read from a single sample in a study of T cells in Graves' hyperthyroidism and ophthalmopathy. MiXCR, run by TCRdb on the multiplex PCR reads, gives a single entry per CDR3 protein. In the table there are about 590,000 distinct CDR3 sequences, about 14% of which are singletons. Sequenced input: blood. The receptors come from a young woman with Graves' ophthalmopathy. The CDR3 runs from the conserved cysteine through the conserved F or W. D genes are given only for firm matches. A row's size may be missing; if present it is once, few, many or a size class.

D	V	J	size	DNA	CDR3
TRBD2	TRBV20-1	TRBJ2-5	once	TGCAGTGCTAGACCTCTTCTAGCGGGTAGTCAAGAGGCCCAGTACTTC	CSARPLLAGSQEAQYF
-	TRBV6-1	TRBJ1-1	many	TGTGCCAGCAGTGACGCCAGTGCTGGACCCGAAGCTTTCTTT	CASSDASAGPEAFF
TRBD2	TRBV30	TRBJ2-1	many	TGTGCCTGGGTGAGGGGGTCTAGCGGGACGGGGGATGAGCAGTTCTTC	CAWVRGSSGTGDEQFF
TRBD2	TRBV12-3/TRBV12-4	TRBJ2-1	-	TGTGCCAGCAGTTCCGGGACTAGCGGGAGTTGGACCTACAATGAGCAGTTCTTC	CASSSGTSGSWTYNEQFF
TRBD1	TRBV5-8	TRBJ1-2	many	TGTGCCAGCAGCTTTAACAGGGGGGATGGCTACACCTTC	CASSFNRGDGYTF
TRBD2	TRBV7-9	TRBJ2-7	many	TGTGCCAGCAGCTTGTGGGGTAGCGGGGCGTCCTACGAGCAGTACTTC	CASSLWGSGASYEQYF
-	TRBV6-1	TRBJ2-7	-	TGTGCCAGCAGTGAAGACCCCTACAGCGGGTACGAGCAGTACTTC	CASSEDPYSGYEQYF
TRBD2	TRBV7-6	TRBJ2-7	-	TGTGCCAGCAGCTTAGGACTAGCGGAGTTCTACGAGCAGTACTTC	CASSLGLAEFYEQYF
TRBD2	TRBV20-1	TRBJ2-3	many	TGCAGTGCTAGGGGGGGAGGGGACACAGATACGCAGTATTTT	CSARGGGDTDTQYF
-	TRBV2	TRBJ2-2	many	TGTGCCAGCAGTGAAGCGCACCTGAACACCGGGGAGCTGTTTTTT	CASSEAHLNTGELFF
TRBD2	TRBV10-3	TRBJ2-3	few	TGTGCCATCAGTGAGTCGACTAGCGGGAGTGGAGATACGCAGTATTTT	CAISESTSGSGDTQYF
TRBD2	TRBV6-1	TRBJ2-1	many	TGTGCCAGCACGATGACTAGCGGGACCTACAATGAGCAGTTCTTC	CASTMTSGTYNEQFF
TRBD2	TRBV2	TRBJ2-1	many	TGTGCCAGCACCGAAAGGACTAGCGGCTACAATGAGCAGTTCTTC	CASTERTSGYNEQFF
TRBD2	TRBV11-3	TRBJ2-1	many	TGTGCCAGCAGCGCAAGCTTGACTAGCGGGAGTACTGAGCAGTTCTTC	CASSASLTSGSTEQFF